Presented here are 5 T cell receptor beta chains from one specimen sequenced in a study of blood T cells in healthy people across ages. Primed by a sample-barcoded 5' primer and a J-beta primer mix, a second PCR proceeded for about 7 to 11 cycles. Each CDR3 protein gets one entry after TCRdb re-called the 5' RACE reads with MiXCR. This table has approximately 800,000 distinct CDR3 sequences, around 25% appearing once. This sample was shared with a second study, whose subject was T cells of mothers and their children.

The sample was blood. The receptor source for this set is a boy between 10 and 17 years old in good health.

This clonotype was seen more than once but under ten times. Possible read error: a much larger clone is one base away. CDR3 sequence (DNA): TGTGCCAGCACCTACACAGATACGCAGTATTTT. It yields the protein CASTYTDTQYF. V usage is TRBV7-9 and J usage is TRBJ2-3; unclear D gene. The CDR3 is made up of 11 amino acids. Germline V gene data show CDR1 as SEHNR and CDR2 as FQNEAQ (reference sequence). V dropped 7 bases and J dropped 2 bases, with 4 bases sitting between them.

This clonotype was detected a few times. The chain links TRBV28 to TRBJ2-5; 7 nucleotides agree with TRBD1. Per the germline V gene, CDR1 is MDHEN and CDR2 is SYDVKM. There are 18 residues in the CDR3. V lost 6 bases, J lost 2 bases, and 18 bases stayed unmatched. The CDR3 bases are TGTGCCAGCAGCCGTCCCCCGACAGGGCAACTTTCTCAAGAGACCCAGTACTTC. This sequence encodes CASSRPPTGQLSQETQYF.

This sequence joins TRBV28 and TRBJ2-5, with 7 nucleotides matching TRBD1. The J call is doubtful: the DNA matches TRBJ2-1 better. The CDR3 contains 16 residues. CDR1 is MDHEN and CDR2 is SYDVKM in the germline V gene. CDR3 sequence reads: CASSFIPDRVGNEQFF. CDR3 bases: TGTGCCAGCAGTTTCATCCCCGACAGGGTCGGGAATGAGCAGTTCTTC.

This clonotype was observed once. The junction departs from the called germline gene at one end, perhaps through a read error. The CDR3 DNA sequence: TGCAGTGCTAGTCAGGGAGCAACAGATACGCAGTGTTTT. Protein: CSASQGATDTQCF. The V call is TRBV20-1, the J call TRBJ2-3; D may be TRBD1 or TRBD2 (5 bases each). The germline CDR1 and CDR2 sequences are DFQATT and SNEGSKA (reference sequence). The CDR3 is 13 residues long.

This clonotype was counted only a few times. The gene calls are TRBV12-3 or TRBV12-4 and TRBJ2-7; weak D call: TRBD2 (7 bases). CDR3 length: 15 amino acids. V lost 6 bases and J 6 bases, leaving 21 bases between the germline ends. The CDR3 loop reads CASSPRGPQGGEQYF. The CDR3 DNA follows: TGTGCCAGCAGCCCGCGGGGGCCACAGGGCGGCGAGCAGTACTTC.